One sample yielded the 12 T cell receptor beta chains listed below, sequenced in a study of radiotherapy plus CTLA-4 blockade in lung cancer. Assay used: immunoSEQ multiplex PCR; TCRdb lists only in-frame clones, some missing. The table records more than 55,000 clones, around 85% of them present only once. Here the sequenced sample was peripheral blood, taken from a patient treated with radiotherapy plus ipilimumab. The receptors come from a human donor with non-small cell lung cancer who had a complete response to radiotherapy plus ipilimumab.

The V gene is TRBV5-1, the J gene TRBJ1-4; TRBD1 is a possible D gene (5 bases). Per the germline V gene, CDR1 is SGHRS and CDR2 is YFSETQ. Trimming removed 0 bases from V and 7 bases from J, with 7 bases in between. The CDR3 consists of 13 residues. The CDR3 here is CASSLAGGEKLFF. Here the CDR3 DNA reads TGCGCCAGCAGCTTGGCCGGGGGTGAAAAACTGTTTTTT.

The chain links TRBV10-3 to TRBJ1-1; 8 nucleotides match TRBD1. The J segment lost 2 bases and the V segment lost 5 bases, leaving 7 bases of the junction unmatched. CDR1 is ENHRY, CDR2 SYGVKD, per germline. The CDR3 runs 15 residues. CDR3 bases: TGTGCCATCAGTTCACAGGGGGGGACTAACACTGAAGCTTTCTTT. The encoded protein is CAISSQGGTNTEAFF.

The CDR3 protein is CASSRSLVRGPAEAFF. The CDR3 nucleotides read TGCGCCAGCAGCCGAAGTTTGGTAAGGGGGCCCGCTGAAGCTTTCTTT. This rearrangement joins TRBV4-1 to TRBJ1-1, with TRBD1 matching over 7 bases. The ends lost 4 bases at V and 6 bases at J; junction bases unmatched: 14. The CDR3 totals 16 residues. The germline V gene has CDR1 MGHRA and CDR2 YSYEKL.

The CDR3 reads CASSLEYSGNTIYF. The CDR3, as DNA: TGTGCCAGCAGCCTCGAGTACTCTGGAAACACCATATATTTT. This sequence joins TRBV7-9 and TRBJ1-3; unclear D gene. V was cut by 5 bases and J by 0 bases, with 8 bases left in between. CDR1 is SEHNR, CDR2 FQNEAQ, per germline (reference sequence). The CDR3 runs to 14 residues.

The gene calls are TRBV10-2 and TRBJ2-1; the match to TRBD2 covers 11 bases. The CDR3 is 17 residues long. CDR1 is WSHSY and CDR2 is SAAADI in the germline V gene. After removal of 3 bases from V and 6 bases from J, the junction contained 10 bases not matched to a gene. The CDR3 nucleotides are TGCGCCAGCAGTGACCCTAGCGGGAGGTTTTTGGGCAATGAGCAGTTCTTC. It encodes CASSDPSGRFLGNEQFF.

This clone was seen a handful of times. The rearrangement uses TRBV7-2 and TRBJ2-1; 7 bases match TRBD2. The V gene's germline CDR1 is SGHTA and CDR2 FQGNSA. The CDR3 has 13 residues. Trimming took 2 bases from V and 8 from J; bases not matched to a gene: 3. The CDR3 coding sequence is TGTGCCAGCAGCTTACAGACTAGCTATGAGCAGTTCTTC. It translates to CASSLQTSYEQFF.

The genes are TRBV18 and TRBJ1-1, with 11 bases fitting TRBD1. Germline loops: CDR1 KGHSH, CDR2 LQKENI. This CDR3 has 17 amino acids. With 3 bases clipped from V and 4 bases from J, the junction kept 10 bases outside the gene matches. CDR3 sequence: CASSPSGTGGGGTEAFF. CDR3 DNA: TGTGCCAGCTCACCCTCCGGGACAGGGGGAGGTGGCACTGAAGCTTTCTTT. The entire variable domain, with the rest obtained from reference TRBV18 and TRBJ1-1, is as follows: NAGVMQNPRHLVRRRGQEARLRCSPMKGHSHVYWYRQLPEEGLKFMVYLQKENIIDESGMPKERFSAEFPKEGPSILRIQQVVRGDSAAYFCASSPSGTGGGGTEAFFGQGTRLTVV.

The rearrangement links TRBV6-1 to TRBJ1-2, with TRBD1 matching over 8 bases. Germline loops: CDR1 MNHNS, CDR2 SASEGT. The CDR3 runs to 14 residues. The J segment lost 5 bases and the V segment lost 7 bases, leaving 9 bases of the junction unmatched. CDR3 residues: CASKDRGNRYGYTF. In DNA form, the CDR3 reads TGTGCCAGCAAAGACAGGGGAAACCGGTATGGCTACACCTTC.

A few counts support this clone. The V call is TRBV5-1, the J call TRBJ1-1; no clear D gene. V was clipped by 4 bases and J by 1 base, with 8 bases between them. Per germline, CDR1 SGHRS and CDR2 YFSETQ. The CDR3 loop spans 13 amino acids. The CDR3 DNA sequence: TGCGCCAGCAGCCGCCGACAGAACACTGAAGCTTTCTTT. Protein sequence: CASSRRQNTEAFF.

The V and J genes are TRBV5-1 and TRBJ1-6; D is unclear. Germline V CDR1 and CDR2: SGHRS, YFSETQ. The CDR3 is 13 residues long. V was clipped by 2 bases and J by 10 bases, with 10 bases between them. Written as DNA, the CDR3 is TGCGCCAGCAGCTTTCTTTCTGAGTCACCCCTCCACTTT. Translating it yields CASSFLSESPLHF.

The rearrangement joins TRBV7-6 to TRBJ2-4, with 7 bases lining up with TRBD1. Trimming removed 5 bases from V and 4 bases from J; junction bases left unmatched: 11. Germline V gives CDR1 SGHVS, CDR2 FNYEAQ. CDR3 length: 16 residues. CDR3 DNA sequence: TGTGCCAGCAGCCCCATCGCCGGACAGGTTAAAAACATTCAGTACTTC. Translation gives CASSPIAGQVKNIQYF.

This rearrangement joins TRBV18 to TRBJ1-2, with D maybe TRBD1 (6 bases). The germline gives CDR1 KGHSH, CDR2 LQKENI. This CDR3 contains 16 residues. Deletions cut 0 bases from V and 2 bases from J, with 13 bases between. CDR3 loop: CASSPPTGLANYGYTF. In nucleotides, the CDR3 is TGTGCCAGCTCACCACCGACAGGACTCGCGAACTATGGCTACACCTTC.